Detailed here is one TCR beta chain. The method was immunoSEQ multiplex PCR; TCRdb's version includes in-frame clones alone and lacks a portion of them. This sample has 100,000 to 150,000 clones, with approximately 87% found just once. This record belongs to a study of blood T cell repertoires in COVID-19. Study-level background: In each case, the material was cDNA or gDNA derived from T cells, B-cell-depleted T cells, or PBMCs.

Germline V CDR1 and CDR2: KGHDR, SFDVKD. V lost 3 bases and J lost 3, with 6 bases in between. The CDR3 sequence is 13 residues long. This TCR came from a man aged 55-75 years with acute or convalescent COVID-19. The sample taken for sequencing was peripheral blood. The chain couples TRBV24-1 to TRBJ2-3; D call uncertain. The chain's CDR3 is CATSDLSTDTQYF. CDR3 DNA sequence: TGTGCCACCAGTGATCTCAGTACAGATACGCAGTATTTT.